This T cell receptor (beta chain) originates from a study of post-analysis software for immune sequencing data. Whole-study findings and limits: Same-batch samples co-clustered strongly by F measure.

This clonotype has a single count. Its antigen is not known. Unique molecular identifiers were built into the TCR beta cDNA libraries. One entry per CDR3 protein results from TCRdb running MiXCR on the PCR reads. The sample has approximately 690,000 distinct CDR3 sequences; 59% are singletons. The sequenced sample consisted of blood. The origin of this receptor is a girl aged 2-9 years with multiple sclerosis.

Here the CDR3 DNA reads TGTGCCAGCAGTGTGCAGGAGAACTATGGCTACACCTTC. This codes for CASSVQENYGYTF. This chain uses TRBV2 with TRBJ1-2, with D unresolved. V lost 4 bases, J lost 2 bases, and 8 bases lay in between. The germline V gene has CDR1 SNHLY and CDR2 FYNNEI. The CDR3 has 13 amino acids.